Here is one TCR beta chain with its context. The junction had 6 bases not matched to a gene; V was cut back by 4 bases and J by 3 bases. The CDR3 is 14 amino acids. The V gene's germline CDR1 is SEHNR and CDR2 FQNEAQ (reference sequence). These data belong to a study of technical replicates of blood from a handful of donors. The repertoire was sequenced with immunoSEQ multiplex PCR; TCRdb's copy has only in-frame clones and lacks some. Here the sample spans more than 90,000 clones, 95% being singletons. This sequence originates from a human donor in good health. Sequenced input: T cells isolated from PBMCs. The gene calls are TRBV7-9 and TRBJ2-7, with 7 bases lining up with TRBD1. The CDR3 here is CASSYGQVFYEQYF. CDR3 DNA sequence: TGTGCCAGCAGCTACGGACAGGTTTTCTACGAGCAGTACTTC.